The T cell receptor (beta chain) under discussion was sequenced for a study of OX40 agonist ivuxolimab in advanced cancers. In the study overall: The costimulatory receptor OX40 (CD134) was targeted by ivuxolimab, a fully human IgG2 agonistic monoclonal antibody. Intravenous ivuxolimab was administered to patients every 2 weeks at six dose levels: 0.01, 0.1, 0.3, 1.5, 3 and 10 mg/kg. Of the approximately 54 patients in dose escalation, about 20 had hepatocellular carcinoma, about 15 had melanoma, 9 had renal cell carcinoma and 9 had head and neck cancer. The paper covers the monotherapy dose-escalation part of the phase I ivuxolimab trial, which included N of about 50 patients. Partial responses were achieved by three dose-escalation patients, of whom one had hepatocellular carcinoma and two had cutaneous melanoma. Patients were allowed to have had prior anti-PD-1, anti-PD-L1 or anti-CTLA-4 therapy, and approximately 40% of the dose-escalation patients had been treated with checkpoint inhibitors. The purpose of peripheral TCRbeta sequencing was to test whether ivuxolimab changed TCR sequence diversity and led to clonal T-cell expansion. In the dose-escalation cohort, nearly 85% of patients were male, and the mean age was roughly 56 years with a range of roughly 23 to 90.

Between the V and J ends, shortened by 3 bases and 0 bases respectively, the junction contains 8 bases. Based on the germline V gene, the CDR1 and CDR2 sequences are SNHLY and FYNNEI. The CDR3 has 14 amino acids, counting the end cysteine and phenylalanine. Kept here is only the CDR3 DNA, which spans 42 bases and is read in frame from base 1. For sequencing of the TCRbeta CDR3 region, genomic DNA was extracted from the sorted cells. The immunoSEQ Assay was used for sequencing of TCRbeta CDR3 regions. The table comes from immuneACCESS by way of TCRdb, which keeps in-frame sequences with V and J called. Part of the clones is missing from these tables; in studies checked, under half for an unresolved V gene and the rest for unknown reasons. The sample records around 16,000 clones, about 93% of which are singletons. Together, the top ten hold around 30% of the sample. Worth noting for this clone: Its specific antigen is unknown. No qualities accompany the bases; no much larger clone lies one base away.

Patients with autoimmune disease history or receiving systemic immunosuppression were excluded from the trial. Peripheral blood for TCR sequencing was drawn from every dose cohort at baseline, at cycle 4 day 1 and at cycle 7 day 1. The samples were taken from a phase I, first-in-human, multicenter, open-label dose-escalation trial of ivuxolimab. The trial enrolled adults with locally advanced or metastatic head and neck squamous cell, hepatocellular, melanoma or renal cell carcinoma. Before TCR sequencing, CD4+ T cells and CD8+ T cells from peripheral blood were sorted into separate populations. Points the paper makes about the study in general: The antigen specificity of the clonally expanded peripheral T cells was not determined. After ivuxolimab, expanded clones were on average more numerous among CD8+ T cells than among CD4+ T cells. At doses of 0.1 to 3.0 mg/kg, clonal expansion of both CD4+ and CD8+ T cells in blood was seen between baseline and week 6. Low levels of normalized T-cell clonal expansion were also seen in some patients who did not respond. In partial responders in the 0.1-3.0 mg/kg groups, normalized peripheral clonal expansion was found to be among the lowest, especially among CD8+ T cells.

Sequencing used CD4+ or CD8+ T cells sorted from blood, obtained in a trial of the OX40 agonist ivuxolimab. The receptor was isolated from an adult with an advanced solid tumor such as melanoma, head and neck, liver or kidney cancer. This chain is built from TRBV2 and TRBJ1-2, with the D segment identity uncertain. The CDR3 region: CASSDQIANYGYTF. Here is the DNA: TGTGCCAGCAGTGACCAGATAGCTAACTATGGCTACACCTTC.